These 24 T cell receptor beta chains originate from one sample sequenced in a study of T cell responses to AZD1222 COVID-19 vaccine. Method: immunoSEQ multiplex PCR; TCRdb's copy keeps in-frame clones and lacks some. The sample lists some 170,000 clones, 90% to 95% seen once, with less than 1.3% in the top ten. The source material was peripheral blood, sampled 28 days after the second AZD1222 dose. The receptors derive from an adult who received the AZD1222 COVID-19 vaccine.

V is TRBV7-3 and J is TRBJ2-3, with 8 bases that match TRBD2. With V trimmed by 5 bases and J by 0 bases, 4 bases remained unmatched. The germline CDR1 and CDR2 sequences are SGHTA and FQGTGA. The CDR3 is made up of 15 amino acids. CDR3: CASSASGGSTDTQYF. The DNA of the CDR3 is TGTGCCAGCAGCGCAAGCGGGGGAAGCACAGATACGCAGTATTTT.

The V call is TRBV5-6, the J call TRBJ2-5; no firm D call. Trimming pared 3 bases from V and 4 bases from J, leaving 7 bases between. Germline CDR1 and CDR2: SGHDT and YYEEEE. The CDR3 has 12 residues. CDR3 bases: TGTGCCAGCAGCTCCGACCCAGAGACCCAGTACTTC. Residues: CASSSDPETQYF.

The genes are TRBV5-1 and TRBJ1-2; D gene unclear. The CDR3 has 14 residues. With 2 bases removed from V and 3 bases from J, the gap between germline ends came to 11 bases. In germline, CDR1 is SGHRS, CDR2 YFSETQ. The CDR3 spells CASSFKGVDYGYTF. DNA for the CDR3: TGCGCCAGCAGCTTCAAGGGCGTTGACTATGGCTACACCTTC.

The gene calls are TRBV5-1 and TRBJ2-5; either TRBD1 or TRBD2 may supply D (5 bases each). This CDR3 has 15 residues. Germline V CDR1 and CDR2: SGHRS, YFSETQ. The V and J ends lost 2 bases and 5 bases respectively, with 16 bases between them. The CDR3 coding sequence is TGCGCCAGCAGCTTTTTGGGGACGCGAGGGGAGACCCAGTACTTC. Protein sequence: CASSFLGTRGETQYF.

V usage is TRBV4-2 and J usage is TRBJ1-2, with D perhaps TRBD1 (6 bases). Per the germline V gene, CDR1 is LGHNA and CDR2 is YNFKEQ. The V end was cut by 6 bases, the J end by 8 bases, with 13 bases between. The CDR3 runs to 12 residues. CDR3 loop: CASSQQGWGYTF. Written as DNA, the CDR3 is TGTGCCAGCAGTCAACAGGGTTGGGGCTACACCTTC.

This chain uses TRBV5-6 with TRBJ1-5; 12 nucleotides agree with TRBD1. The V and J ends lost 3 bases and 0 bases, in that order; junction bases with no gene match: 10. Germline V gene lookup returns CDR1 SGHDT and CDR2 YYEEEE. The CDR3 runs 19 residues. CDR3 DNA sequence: TGTGCCAGCAGCTCCTACCGGGACAGGGGGCCTTATAGCAATCAGCCCCAGCATTTT. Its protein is CASSSYRDRGPYSNQPQHF.

The CDR3 DNA follows: TGTGCCAGCAGTTTATTAATACGGGACAGCTACACCTTC. Its translation: CASSLLIRDSYTF. The chain carries TRBV6-6 and TRBJ1-2; a possible D gene is TRBD1 (6 bases). This CDR3 has 13 residues. The ends were cut back, 4 bases at V and 9 bases at J, with 15 bases in the middle. CDR1 is MNHNY and CDR2 is SVGAGI in the germline V gene (reference sequence).

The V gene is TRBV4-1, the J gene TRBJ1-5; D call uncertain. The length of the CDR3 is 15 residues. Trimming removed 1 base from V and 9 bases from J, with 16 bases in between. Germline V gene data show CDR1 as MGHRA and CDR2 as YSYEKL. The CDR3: CASSQGDLNVGPQHF. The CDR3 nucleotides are TGCGCCAGCAGCCAAGGAGACCTCAATGTTGGGCCCCAGCATTTT.

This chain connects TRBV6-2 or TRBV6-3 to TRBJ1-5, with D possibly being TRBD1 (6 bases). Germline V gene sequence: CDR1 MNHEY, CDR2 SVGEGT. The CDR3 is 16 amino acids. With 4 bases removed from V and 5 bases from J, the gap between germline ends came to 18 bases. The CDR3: CASSSVTEGGHQPQHF. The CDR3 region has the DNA TGTGCCAGCAGTTCCGTGACAGAGGGGGGTCATCAGCCCCAGCATTTT.

CDR3 nucleotides: TGCGCCAGCAGCCAAGATCAGGCCCCGAGGGATTCACCCCTCCACTTT. Amino acids: CASSQDQAPRDSPLHF. The J gene is TRBJ1-6, the V gene TRBV4-1; D remains unclear. The CDR3 is 16 residues long. V was cut by 0 bases and J by 8 bases, with 14 bases left in between. Looked up from germline, CDR1 is MGHRA and CDR2 is YSYEKL.

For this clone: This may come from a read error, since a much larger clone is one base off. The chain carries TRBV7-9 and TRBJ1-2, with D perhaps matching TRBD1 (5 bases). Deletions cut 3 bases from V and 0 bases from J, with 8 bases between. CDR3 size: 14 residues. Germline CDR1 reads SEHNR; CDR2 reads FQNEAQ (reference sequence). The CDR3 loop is CASSFPGTNYGYTF. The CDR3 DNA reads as TGTGCCAGCAGCTTTCCAGGGACTAACTATGGCTACACCTTC.

CDR3 sequence: CASSLGAGYEQYF. Here the CDR3 DNA reads TGTGCCAGCAGTTTGGGGGCAGGCTACGAGCAGTACTTC. The chain carries TRBV25-1 and TRBJ2-7, with D possibly TRBD1 on 6 matching bases. V lost 5 bases and J 3 bases, leaving 11 bases between the germline ends. The CDR3 has 13 residues. CDR1 and CDR2 from the germline V gene are MGHDK and SYGVNS.

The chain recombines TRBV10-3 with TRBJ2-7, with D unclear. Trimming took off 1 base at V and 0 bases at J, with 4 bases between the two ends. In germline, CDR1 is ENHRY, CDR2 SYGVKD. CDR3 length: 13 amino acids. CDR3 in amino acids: CAISEWGSYEQYF. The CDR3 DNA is TGTGCCATCAGTGAGTGGGGCTCCTACGAGCAGTACTTC.

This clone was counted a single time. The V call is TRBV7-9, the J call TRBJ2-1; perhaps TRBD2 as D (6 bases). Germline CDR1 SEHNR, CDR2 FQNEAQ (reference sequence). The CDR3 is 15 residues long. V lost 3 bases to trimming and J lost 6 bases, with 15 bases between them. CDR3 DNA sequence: TGTGCCAGCAGCTTCCTTCGGAGGGAAGGCAATGAGCAGTTCTTC. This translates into CASSFLRREGNEQFF. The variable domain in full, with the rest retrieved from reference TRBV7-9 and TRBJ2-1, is DTGVSQNPRHKITKRGQNVTFRCDPISEHNRLYWYRQTLGQGPEFLTYFQNEAQLEKSRLLSDRFSAERPKGSFSTLEIQRTEQGDSAMYLCASSFLRREGNEQFFGPGTRLTVL.

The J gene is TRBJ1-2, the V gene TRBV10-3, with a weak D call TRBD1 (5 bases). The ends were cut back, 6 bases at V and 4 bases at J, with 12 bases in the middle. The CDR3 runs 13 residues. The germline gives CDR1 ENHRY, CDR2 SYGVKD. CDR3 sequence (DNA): TGTGCCATCAGGGGGGGGGAAAGCTATGGCTACACCTTC. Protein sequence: CAIRGGESYGYTF.

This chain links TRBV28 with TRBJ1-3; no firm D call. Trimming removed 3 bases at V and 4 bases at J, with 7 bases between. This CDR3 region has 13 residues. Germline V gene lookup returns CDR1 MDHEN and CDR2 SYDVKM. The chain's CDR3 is CASSLRAGNTIYF. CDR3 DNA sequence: TGTGCCAGCAGTTTGAGGGCCGGAAACACCATATATTTT.

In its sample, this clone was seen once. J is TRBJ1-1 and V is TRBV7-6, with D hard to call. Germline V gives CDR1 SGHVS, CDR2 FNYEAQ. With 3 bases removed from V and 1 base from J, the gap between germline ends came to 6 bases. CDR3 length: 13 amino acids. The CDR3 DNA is TGTGCCAGCAGCTTCGCAGAGAACACTGAAGCTTTCTTT. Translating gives CASSFAENTEAFF. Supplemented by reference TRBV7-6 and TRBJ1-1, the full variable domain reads GAGVSQSPRYKVTKRGQDVALRCDPISGHVSLYWYRQALGQGPEFLTYFNYEAQQDKSGLPNDRFSAERPEGSISTLTIQRTEQRDSAMYRCASSFAENTEAFFGQGTRLTVV.

The CDR3 sequence is CASSSGGGTEAFF. The CDR3 region has the DNA TGTGCCAGCAGCTCAGGGGGCGGCACTGAAGCTTTCTTT. The rearrangement uses TRBV12-3 or TRBV12-4 and TRBJ1-1, with TRBD1 matching 8 bases. The CDR3 spans 13 residues. V was pared by 6 bases and J by 4 bases, with 4 bases of the junction left unmatched.

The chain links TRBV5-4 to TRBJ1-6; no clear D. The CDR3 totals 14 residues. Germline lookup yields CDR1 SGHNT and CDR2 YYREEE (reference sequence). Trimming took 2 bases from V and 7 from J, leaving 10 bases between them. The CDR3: CASSFVDGNSPLHF. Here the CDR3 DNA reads TGTGCCAGCAGCTTTGTTGACGGGAATTCACCCCTCCACTTT.

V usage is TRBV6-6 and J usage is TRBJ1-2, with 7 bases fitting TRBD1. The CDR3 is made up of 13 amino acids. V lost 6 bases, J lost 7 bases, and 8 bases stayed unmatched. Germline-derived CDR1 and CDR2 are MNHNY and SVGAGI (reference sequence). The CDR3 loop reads CASSRQGRSGYTF. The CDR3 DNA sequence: TGTGCCAGCAGCCGACAGGGACGTTCTGGCTACACCTTC.

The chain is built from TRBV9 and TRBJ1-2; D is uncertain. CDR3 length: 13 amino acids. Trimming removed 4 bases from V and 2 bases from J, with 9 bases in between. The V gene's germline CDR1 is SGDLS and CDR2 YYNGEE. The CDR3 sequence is CASSLGQNYGYTF. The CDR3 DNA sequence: TGTGCCAGCAGCTTGGGTCAGAACTATGGCTACACCTTC. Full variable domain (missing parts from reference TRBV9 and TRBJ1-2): DSGVTQTPKHLITATGQRVTLRCSPRSGDLSVYWYQQSLDQGLQFLIQYYNGEERAKGNILERFSAQQFPDLHSELNLSSLELGDSALYFCASSLGQNYGYTFGSGTRLTVV.

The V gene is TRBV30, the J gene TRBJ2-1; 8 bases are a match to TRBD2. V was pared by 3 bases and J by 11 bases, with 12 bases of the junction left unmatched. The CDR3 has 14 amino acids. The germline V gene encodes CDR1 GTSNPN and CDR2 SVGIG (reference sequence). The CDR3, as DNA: TGTGCCTGGAGCCCTCGGGGGGGCCCGCCAAAGCAGTTCTTC. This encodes CAWSPRGGPPKQFF.

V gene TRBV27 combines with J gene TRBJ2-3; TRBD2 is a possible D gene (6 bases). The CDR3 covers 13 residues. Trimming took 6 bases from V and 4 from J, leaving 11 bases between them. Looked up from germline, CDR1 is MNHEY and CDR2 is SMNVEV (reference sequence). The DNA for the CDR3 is TGTGCCAGCAGGTGGGGGAGGTCAGATACGCAGTATTTT. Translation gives CASRWGRSDTQYF.

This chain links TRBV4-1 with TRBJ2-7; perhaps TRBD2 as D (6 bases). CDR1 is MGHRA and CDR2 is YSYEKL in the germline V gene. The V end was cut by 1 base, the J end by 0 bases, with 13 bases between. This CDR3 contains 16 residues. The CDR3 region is CASSQVGGTISYEQYF. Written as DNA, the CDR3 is TGCGCCAGCAGCCAAGTTGGAGGGACCATCTCCTACGAGCAGTACTTC.